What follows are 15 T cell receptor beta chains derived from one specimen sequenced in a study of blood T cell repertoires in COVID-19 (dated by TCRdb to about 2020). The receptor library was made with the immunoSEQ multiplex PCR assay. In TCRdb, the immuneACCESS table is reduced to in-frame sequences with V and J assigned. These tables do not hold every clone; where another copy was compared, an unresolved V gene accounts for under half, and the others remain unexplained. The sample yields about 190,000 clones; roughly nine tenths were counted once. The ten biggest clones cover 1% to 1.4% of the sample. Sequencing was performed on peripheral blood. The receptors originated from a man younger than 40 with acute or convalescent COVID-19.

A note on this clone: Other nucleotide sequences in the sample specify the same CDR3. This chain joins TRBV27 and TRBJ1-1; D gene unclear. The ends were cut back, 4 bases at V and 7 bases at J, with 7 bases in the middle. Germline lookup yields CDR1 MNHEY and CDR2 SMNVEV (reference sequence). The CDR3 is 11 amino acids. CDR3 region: CASSSSREAFF. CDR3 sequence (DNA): TGTGCCAGCAGTTCGTCCCGTGAAGCTTTCTTT.

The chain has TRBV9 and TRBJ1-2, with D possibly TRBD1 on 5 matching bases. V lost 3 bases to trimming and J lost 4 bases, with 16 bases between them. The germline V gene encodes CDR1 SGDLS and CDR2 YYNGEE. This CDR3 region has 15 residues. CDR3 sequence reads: CASSDTGKELYGYTF. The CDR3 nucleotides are TGTGCCAGCAGCGATACAGGCAAAGAGCTCTATGGCTACACCTTC.

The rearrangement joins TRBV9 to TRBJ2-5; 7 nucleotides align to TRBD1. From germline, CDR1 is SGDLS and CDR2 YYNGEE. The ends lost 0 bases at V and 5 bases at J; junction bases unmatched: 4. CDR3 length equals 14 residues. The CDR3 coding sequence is TGTGCCAGCAGCGTAGACAGGGGTAGGGAGACCCAGTACTTC. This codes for CASSVDRGRETQYF.

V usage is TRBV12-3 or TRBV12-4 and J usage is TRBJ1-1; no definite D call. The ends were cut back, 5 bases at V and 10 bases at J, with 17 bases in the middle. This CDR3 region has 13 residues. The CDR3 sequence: CASSEDGFVGAFF. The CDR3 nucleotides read TGTGCCAGCAGTGAAGACGGGTTTGTCGGAGCTTTCTTT.

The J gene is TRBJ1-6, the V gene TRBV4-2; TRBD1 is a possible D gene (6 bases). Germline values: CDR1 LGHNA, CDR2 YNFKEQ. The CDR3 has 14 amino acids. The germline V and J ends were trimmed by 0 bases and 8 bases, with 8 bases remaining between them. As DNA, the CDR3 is TGTGCCAGCAGCCAAGAAGCAGGGGATTCACCCCTCCACTTT. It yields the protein CASSQEAGDSPLHF.

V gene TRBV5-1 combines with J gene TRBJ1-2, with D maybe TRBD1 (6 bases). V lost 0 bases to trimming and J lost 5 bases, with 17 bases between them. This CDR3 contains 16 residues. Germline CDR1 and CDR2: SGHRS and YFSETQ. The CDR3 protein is CASSLEGVGQKYGYTF. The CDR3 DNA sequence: TGCGCCAGCAGCTTGGAGGGGGTTGGACAGAAGTATGGCTACACCTTC.

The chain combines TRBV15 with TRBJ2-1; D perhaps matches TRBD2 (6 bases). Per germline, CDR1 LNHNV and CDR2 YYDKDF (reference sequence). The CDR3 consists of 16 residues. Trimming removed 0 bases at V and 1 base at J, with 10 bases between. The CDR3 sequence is CATSRDRRGSYNEQFF. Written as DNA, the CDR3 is TGTGCCACCAGCAGAGATCGGCGGGGATCCTACAATGAGCAGTTCTTC.

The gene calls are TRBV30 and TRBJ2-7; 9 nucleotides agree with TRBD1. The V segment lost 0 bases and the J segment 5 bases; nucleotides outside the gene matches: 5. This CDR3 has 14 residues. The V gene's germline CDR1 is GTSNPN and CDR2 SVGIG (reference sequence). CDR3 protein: CAWSVGTGWNEQYF. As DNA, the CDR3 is TGTGCCTGGAGTGTAGGGACAGGGTGGAACGAGCAGTACTTC.

For the CDR3, the DNA is TGTGCCAGCAGTGCCGGGGGACAGGGGAACGAAAAACTGTTTTTT. Its translation is CASSAGGQGNEKLFF. This sequence joins TRBV28 and TRBJ1-4; TRBD1 aligns across 10 bases. Germline V lookup: CDR1 MDHEN, CDR2 SYDVKM. The CDR3 runs to 15 residues. With 5 bases clipped from V and 8 bases from J, the junction kept 8 bases outside the gene matches.

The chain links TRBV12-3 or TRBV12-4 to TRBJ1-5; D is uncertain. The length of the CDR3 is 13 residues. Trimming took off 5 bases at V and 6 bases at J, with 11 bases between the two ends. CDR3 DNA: TGTGCCAGCAGTCCGCGGGCCAGTCAGCCCCAGCATTTT. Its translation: CASSPRASQPQHF.

As DNA, the CDR3 is TGCAGCGTGAAACAGGGGGCGAGTCAGCCCCAGCATTTT. Its protein product is CSVKQGASQPQHF. The chain is built from TRBV29-1 and TRBJ1-5, with 9 bases fitting TRBD1. Trimming cost V 6 bases and J 6 bases; bases outside gene matches: 6. The V gene's germline CDR1 is SQVTM and CDR2 ANQGSEA. CDR3 size: 13 residues. Full variable domain (rest looked up from reference TRBV29-1 and TRBJ1-5): SAVISQKPSRDICQRGTSLTIQCQVDSQVTMMFWYRQQPGQSLTLIATANQGSEATYESGFVIDKFPISRPNLTFSTLTVSNMSPEDSSIYLCSVKQGASQPQHFGDGTRLSIL.

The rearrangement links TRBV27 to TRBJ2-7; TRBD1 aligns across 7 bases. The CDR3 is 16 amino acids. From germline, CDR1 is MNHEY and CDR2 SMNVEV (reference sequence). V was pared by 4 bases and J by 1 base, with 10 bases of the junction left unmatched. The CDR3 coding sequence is TGTGCCAGCAGTTCGACGTTGGGACAGAGGTCCTACGAGCAGTACTTC. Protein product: CASSSTLGQRSYEQYF.

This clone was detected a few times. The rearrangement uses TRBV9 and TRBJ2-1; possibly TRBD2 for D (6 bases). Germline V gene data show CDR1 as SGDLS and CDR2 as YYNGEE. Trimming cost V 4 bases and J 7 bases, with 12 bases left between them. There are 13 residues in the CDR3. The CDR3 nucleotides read TGTGCCAGCAGCAGGGAGGTAGTGAATGAGCAGTTCTTC. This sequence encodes CASSREVVNEQFF.

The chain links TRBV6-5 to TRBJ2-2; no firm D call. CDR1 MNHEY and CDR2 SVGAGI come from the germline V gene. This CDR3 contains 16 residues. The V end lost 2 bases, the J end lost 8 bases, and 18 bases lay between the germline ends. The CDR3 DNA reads TGTGCCAGCAGTTACCATGGCAGGCCCACCACTGGGGAGCTGTTTTTT. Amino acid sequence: CASSYHGRPTTGELFF.

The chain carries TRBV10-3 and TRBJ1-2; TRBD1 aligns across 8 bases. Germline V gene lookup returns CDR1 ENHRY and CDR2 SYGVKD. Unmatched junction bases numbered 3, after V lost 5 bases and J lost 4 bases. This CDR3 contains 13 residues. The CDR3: CAISTDRVYGYTF. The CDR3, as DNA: TGTGCCATCAGTACGGACAGGGTCTATGGCTACACCTTC.